This TCR beta chain is drawn from a study of T-cell reconstitution after alpha-beta-depleted transplantation in children. TCRbeta library preparation incorporated unique molecular identifiers. TCRdb recomputed calls from the PCR reads with MiXCR, one row per CDR3 protein. Here the sample spans approximately 400,000 distinct CDR3 sequences, approximately 11% being singletons. The V and J ends lost 3 bases and 10 bases, in that order; junction bases with no gene match: 19. This CDR3 has 17 amino acids. The V gene is TRBV12-3 or TRBV12-4, the J gene TRBJ2-3, with TRBD1 matching 7 bases. This specimen was PBMCs from the stem cell graft donor, taken from the stem cell graft. The receptor was derived from a human donor who donated a stem cell graft to a child with acute myeloid leukemia. The CDR3 reads CASSLKGSVQGISAQYF. CDR3 DNA: TGTGCCAGCAGTTTGAAGGGGAGCGTACAGGGGATTTCGGCGCAGTATTTT.